One sample yielded the 5 T cell receptor beta chains listed below, sequenced in a study of radiation and T cells in renal cell carcinoma. Libraries were prepared by immunoSEQ multiplex PCR; TCRdb keeps only in-frame clonotypes and omits some of them. The table lists about 15,000 clones, approximately 65% of them singletons. Noted treatment: treatment-naive control, cytoreductive nephrectomy. Sequencing used tumor tissue, obtained from a patient whose treatment was nephrectomy without radiotherapy. Source of these receptors: a man aged 60-69 years with renal cell carcinoma.

The rearrangement links TRBV6-5 to TRBJ1-5; a weak D match, TRBD1 (6 bases). Germline loops: CDR1 MNHEY, CDR2 SVGAGI. The CDR3 is 16 residues long. V dropped 0 bases and J dropped 9 bases, with 18 bases sitting between them. CDR3 loop: CASSYSRGTGAGPQHF. The CDR3 DNA follows: TGTGCCAGCAGTTACTCGAGGGGGACGGGCGCGGGGCCCCAGCATTTT.

About this clone: Mismatch with germline at one junction end may stem from a read error. The chain carries TRBV7-7 and TRBJ2-7, with 10 bases aligning to TRBD1. The germline CDR1 and CDR2 sequences are SSHAT and FNYEAQ (reference sequence). This CDR3 has 14 amino acids. The CDR3, as DNA: TGTGCTAGCAGCCCCGACAGGGGGCACAGGGGGCAGTACTTC. Amino acid sequence: CASSPDRGHRGQYF.

V and J are TRBV5-4 and TRBJ1-3, with 7 bases matching TRBD1. This CDR3 has 15 residues. Trimming removed 4 bases from V and 0 bases from J; junction bases left unmatched: 4. CDR1 and CDR2 from the germline V gene are SGHNT and YYREEE (reference sequence). The CDR3 protein is CASSGQATSGNTIYF. The CDR3 DNA follows: TGTGCCAGCAGCGGACAGGCGACCTCTGGAAACACCATATATTTT.

The V call is TRBV2, the J call TRBJ2-2; 7 positions match TRBD1. The germline V gene encodes CDR1 SNHLY and CDR2 FYNNEI. Trimming cost V 3 bases and J 2 bases; bases outside gene matches: 6. The CDR3 loop spans 16 amino acids. CDR3 sequence reads: CASSDLGTANTGELFF. The CDR3 DNA sequence: TGTGCCAGCAGTGACCTCGGGACAGCTAACACCGGGGAGCTGTTTTTT.

This clone has only a few counts. J is TRBJ2-7 and V is TRBV10-3, with TRBD1 matching 8 bases. The CDR3 spans 13 residues. Germline assignment: CDR1 ENHRY and CDR2 SYGVKD. With 10 bases clipped from V and 2 bases from J, the junction kept 7 bases outside the gene matches. The CDR3 region has the DNA TGTGCCAACCGACAGGGGCAGGCCTACGAGCAGTACTTC. Translating gives CANRQGQAYEQYF.